The clone carrying this TCR beta chain was observed a handful of times. The record originates from a study of cytomegalovirus exposure and HLA in healthy donors. Primers: 60 Vbeta forward and 13 Jbeta reverse. Clones were sequenced by immunoSEQ multiplex PCR, and TCRdb holds only the in-frame ones, with some missing. The sample comprises around 160,000 clones, roughly three quarters of which are singletons, and approximately 6.9% rests with the top ten. From germline, CDR1 is MNHNY and CDR2 SVGAGI (reference sequence). This CDR3 spans 16 amino acids. With 2 bases removed from V and 9 bases from J, the gap between germline ends came to 20 bases.

The sequencing input was PBMCs. This TCR was sampled from a woman in her 40s in good health and CMV-seropositive. The chain uses TRBV6-6 and TRBJ2-1; the D is unclear. CDR3 sequence (DNA): TGTGCCAGCAGTTACGTCCAGACTCAACGGGTAGGTGAGCAGTTCTTC. Its protein product is CASSYVQTQRVGEQFF.